This TCR beta chain was retrieved from a study of blood T cell repertoires in COVID-19. This CDR3 comprises 14 residues. V shed 6 bases and J 5 bases; nucleotides not matched to a gene: 9. Germline V lookup: CDR1 MNHEY, CDR2 SVGAGI. Repertoires were generated with immunoSEQ multiplex PCR, while TCRdb's copy carries only in-frame clones and drops some. Of fewer than 60,000 clones in the sample, roughly 90% were seen once. Source material: peripheral blood. The TCR was taken from a human donor in a cohort sampled during active COVID-19. This chain uses TRBV6-5 with TRBJ2-5, with 7 bases aligning to TRBD1. The CDR3 DNA is TGTGCCAGCAGCGAGGCAGGGGGACCGGAGACCCAGTACTTC. Protein sequence: CASSEAGGPETQYF.